A selection of T cell receptor beta chains follows, all from one sample in a study of beta chain features in type 1 diabetes. Clones were read by immunoSEQ multiplex PCR, and TCRdb kept only the in-frame ones, dropping some. The data contain about 710,000 clones, around 15% of them seen just once; the ten biggest clones take up 0.03% to 0.04%. Input material: naive CD4+ T cells from blood. The receptors were sampled from a man younger than 35 with type 1 diabetes. CDR3s include the opening cysteine and the closing phenylalanine or tryptophan. The order of the fields is clone size, D gene, J gene, V gene, CDR3 protein, CDR3 DNA. D genes are given only for firm matches. Clone size appears in some rows only: once, few, many, or a class for an expanded clone.

>NA|TRBD2|TRBJ2-7|TRBV4-1
CASSQRERGDHEQYF
TGCGCCAGCAGCCAAAGGGAGCGGGGGGACCACGAGCAGTACTTC
>NA|NA|TRBJ1-1|TRBV30
CAWSPRGPRNTEAFF
TGTGCCTGGAGTCCCCGGGGCCCGCGGAACACTGAAGCTTTCTTT
>NA|NA|TRBJ2-5|TRBV5-1
CASRGVEETQYF
TGCGCCAGCCGGGGTGTTGAAGAGACCCAGTACTTC
>few|TRBD2|TRBJ2-7|TRBV5-4
CASSLVAGDEQYF
TGTGCCAGCAGCTTGGTAGCGGGAGATGAGCAGTACTTC
>NA|NA|TRBJ2-7|TRBV6-6
CASSVEVDEQYF
TGTGCCAGCAGCGTGGAAGTCGACGAGCAGTACTTC
>few|NA|TRBJ2-1|TRBV18
CASSPDGDNEQFF
TGTGCCAGCTCACCGGACGGAGACAATGAGCAGTTCTTC
>NA|TRBD1|TRBJ2-1|TRBV5-6
CASSFSLRDRVENEQFF
TGTGCCAGCAGTTTCTCCCTCCGGGACAGGGTAGAAAATGAGCAGTTCTTC
>few|NA|TRBJ1-2|TRBV27
CASSSRSTVPYGYTF
TGTGCCAGCAGTTCACGCTCGACAGTTCCCTATGGCTACACCTTC
>NA|NA|TRBJ2-1|TRBV7-2
CASSLAQNEQFF
TGTGCCAGCAGCTTAGCGCAGAATGAGCAGTTCTTC
>NA|TRBD2|TRBJ2-7|TRBV5-4
CASSLSGGPSYEQYF
TGTGCCAGCAGCCTTAGCGGGGGGCCCTCCTACGAGCAGTACTTC
>few|NA|TRBJ1-2|TRBV15
CASPCGYTF
TGTGCCTCGCCTTGCGGCTACACCTTC
>few|TRBD1|TRBJ2-2|TRBV30
CAWSPKDRRSNTGELFF
TGTGCCTGGAGCCCTAAGGACAGGCGCTCGAACACCGGGGAGCTGTTTTTT
>NA|NA|TRBJ1-4|TRBV7-9
CASSLGGRRNEKLFF
TGTGCCAGCAGCTTAGGAGGACGGAGAAATGAAAAACTGTTTTTT
>NA|TRBD2|TRBJ2-3|TRBV5-4
CASSLKSGSYTDTQYF
TGTGCCAGCAGCTTGAAAAGCGGGAGTTACACAGATACGCAGTATTTT
>NA|NA|TRBJ1-5|TRBV6-6
CASSSTGTDSNQPQHF
TGTGCCAGCAGTTCCACCGGGACGGATAGCAATCAGCCCCAGCATTTT
>few|NA|TRBJ1-2|TRBV29-1
CSVWVRGNYGYTF
TGCAGCGTGTGGGTCAGGGGTAACTATGGCTACACCTTC
>NA|NA|TRBJ2-2|TRBV11-2
CASSLLRQYGELFF
TGTGCCAGCAGCTTACTTCGGCAATACGGGGAGCTGTTTTTT
>few|NA|TRBJ1-5|TRBV7-9
CASSLIPGPQHF
TGTGCCAGCAGCTTAATTCCTGGGCCCCAGCATTTT
>few|NA|TRBJ1-1|TRBV29-1
CSVESREIEAFF
TGCAGCGTTGAATCCAGGGAAATTGAAGCTTTCTTT
>NA|NA|TRBJ1-5|TRBV27
CASSFKGWSNQPQHF
TGTGCCAGCAGTTTCAAAGGATGGAGCAATCAGCCCCAGCATTTT
>few|NA|TRBJ2-4|TRBV30
CAWSSNLLAKNIQYF
TGTGCCTGGAGTTCAAATCTACTAGCCAAAAACATTCAGTACTTC
>NA|TRBD2|TRBJ2-3|TRBV11-2
CASIAGTSGNTQYF
TGTGCCAGCATTGCGGGGACTAGCGGTAATACGCAGTATTTT
>NA|TRBD2|TRBJ2-3|TRBV30
CAWSVAVSGGRTDTQYF
TGTGCCTGGAGTGTAGCGGTTAGCGGGGGCCGGACAGATACGCAGTATTTT
>NA|NA|TRBJ1-6|TRBV30
CAWTARESALHF
TGTGCCTGGACCGCAAGGGAGTCGGCCCTCCACTTT
>NA|NA|TRBJ2-3|TRBV7-3
CASSLTGGTDTQYF
TGTGCCAGCAGCTTAACAGGGGGCACAGATACGCAGTATTTT
>NA|TRBD1|TRBJ1-5|TRBV19
CASSIGTGQGAQPQHF
TGTGCCAGTAGTATCGGAACGGGACAGGGGGCTCAGCCCCAGCATTTT
>NA|TRBD1|TRBJ2-7|TRBV6-1
CASSTGTGLGDEQYF
TGTGCCAGCAGTACAGGGACAGGGCTTGGGGACGAGCAGTACTTC
>NA|TRBD2|TRBJ2-1|TRBV30
CAWSTVAGEWVYNEQFF
TGTGCCTGGAGTACGGTAGCGGGAGAATGGGTTTACAATGAGCAGTTCTTC
>NA|TRBD1|TRBJ2-7|TRBV6-6
CASGGTGHYEQYF
TGTGCCAGCGGCGGGACAGGGCACTACGAGCAGTACTTC